This is a list of T cell receptor beta chains from one sample in a study of blood T cell repertoires in COVID-19. Only in-frame clones appear in the TCRdb table, and some are missing; sequencing was by immunoSEQ multiplex PCR. Among fewer than 65,000 clones listed, about 80% were seen once. The specimen sequenced was peripheral blood. These receptors all come from a man aged 55 to 70 with acute or convalescent COVID-19. CDR3s include the opening cysteine and the closing phenylalanine or tryptophan. The order of the fields is V gene, D gene, J gene, clone size, CDR3 protein, CDR3 DNA. A D gene is named only where the DNA matches it firmly. Size values are once, few and many counts, or a class for expanded clones, and some rows have none.

TRBV6-1,-,TRBJ2-4,-,CASSEGREAKNIQYF,TGTGCCAGCAGTGAAGGGAGAGAAGCCAAAAACATTCAGTACTTC
TRBV5-8,-,TRBJ2-1,-,CASSLEGGTYNEQFF,TGTGCCAGCAGCTTGGAAGGGGGAACCTACAATGAGCAGTTCTTC
TRBV28,TRBD1,TRBJ2-6,-,CAINDRAGANVLTF,TGTGCCATCAACGACAGGGCCGGGGCCAACGTCCTGACTTTC
TRBV6-6,-,TRBJ2-5,-,CASSLSGAGQETQYF,TGTGCCAGCAGTCTCTCTGGGGCAGGCCAAGAGACCCAGTACTTC
TRBV7-2,TRBD2,TRBJ2-1,-,CASSLQAGGAGYNEQFF,TGTGCCAGCAGCTTACAGGCCGGGGGGGCAGGGTACAATGAGCAGTTCTTC
TRBV20-1,-,TRBJ1-5,-,CRGCNQPQHF,TGCCGCGGGTGCAATCAGCCCCAGCATTTT
TRBV18,-,TRBJ1-4,-,CASSPRDNNEKLFF,TGTGCCAGCTCACCACGGGACAATAATGAAAAACTGTTTTTT
TRBV5-4,TRBD2,TRBJ2-5,-,CASSWGTSGQETQYF,TGTGCCAGCAGCTGGGGGACTAGCGGCCAAGAGACCCAGTACTTC
TRBV5-4,TRBD1,TRBJ2-1,few,CASSSQGSSYNEQFF,TGTGCCAGCAGCTCACAGGGGAGCTCCTACAATGAGCAGTTCTTC
TRBV7-9,-,TRBJ2-2,-,CASSFRDPGTNTGELFF,TGTGCCAGCAGCTTTCGAGATCCGGGGACGAACACCGGGGAGCTGTTTTTT
TRBV19,-,TRBJ1-1,-,CASMGGLYMNTEAFF,TGTGCCAGTATGGGGGGACTCTACATGAACACTGAAGCTTTCTTT
TRBV24-1,TRBD1,TRBJ2-1,-,CATSDIHGSGTGGYNEQFF,TGTGCCACCAGTGATATCCACGGCTCCGGGACAGGGGGCTACAATGAGCAGTTCTTC
TRBV4-2,TRBD1,TRBJ1-3,-,CASSRQGVGNTIYF,TGTGCCAGCAGCCGACAGGGGGTCGGAAACACCATATATTTT
TRBV7-2,-,TRBJ2-1,-,CASSLDAGSYNEQFF,TGTGCCAGCAGCTTAGATGCGGGGTCTTACAATGAGCAGTTCTTC
TRBV4-1,-,TRBJ2-5,-,CASSQVFGSSSQYF,TGCGCCAGCAGCCAAGTATTTGGTTCATCTAGTCAGTACTTC
TRBV7-2,-,TRBJ2-1,-,CASSLATGSPSHNEQFF,TGTGCCAGCAGCTTAGCCACGGGGTCCCCCTCCCACAATGAGCAGTTCTTC
TRBV19,TRBD1,TRBJ2-7,-,CASSTDRGRTPYEQYF,TGTGCCAGTAGTACCGACAGGGGGCGAACTCCCTACGAGCAGTACTTC
TRBV6-1,-,TRBJ1-4,-,CASSEALTGLGEKLFF,TGTGCCAGCAGTGAAGCATTAACAGGGCTAGGAGAAAAACTGTTTTTT
TRBV7-3,TRBD1,TRBJ2-7,-,CASSPTGTAASYEQYF,TGTGCCAGCAGCCCGACCGGGACAGCAGCCTCCTACGAGCAGTACTTC
TRBV25-1,TRBD1,TRBJ1-1,once,CASSEGTGAIEAFF,TGTGCCAGCAGTGAAGGGACAGGGGCAATTGAAGCTTTCTTT
TRBV2,-,TRBJ2-2,-,CASSEIADTGELFF,TGTGCCAGCAGTGAAATAGCAGACACCGGGGAGCTGTTTTTT
TRBV7-8,-,TRBJ1-2,-,CASSWSWQGSYGYTF,TGTGCCAGCAGCTGGTCGTGGCAGGGCTCCTATGGCTACACCTTC
TRBV18,TRBD1,TRBJ1-5,-,CASSPRAGGGNQPQHF,TGTGCCAGCTCACCAAGGGCAGGGGGCGGCAATCAGCCCCAGCATTTT
TRBV7-9,-,TRBJ1-2,-,CASGRGDGYTF,TGTGCCAGCGGCCGGGGAGATGGCTACACCTTC
TRBV7-8,-,TRBJ1-1,-,CASSLGQNTEAFF,TGTGCCAGCAGCTTAGGACAGAACACTGAAGCTTTCTTT
TRBV5-5,-,TRBJ1-1,-,CASSLVGRSTEAFF,TGTGCCAGCAGCTTGGTTGGGAGGAGCACTGAAGCTTTCTTT
TRBV19,TRBD1,TRBJ1-5,-,CASSFLPGQHNQPQHF,TGTGCCAGTAGTTTCCTACCGGGACAGCACAATCAGCCCCAGCATTTT
TRBV9,-,TRBJ1-2,-,CASSLGMGGQNYGYTF,TGTGCCAGCAGCTTAGGGATGGGAGGACAAAACTATGGCTACACCTTC
TRBV28,TRBD1,TRBJ1-2,-,CASCGGGWGQGASYGYTF,TGTGCCAGCTGTGGTGGGGGTTGGGGACAGGGGGCTTCATATGGCTACACCTTC
TRBV2,-,TRBJ2-7,-,CASRRTDNYEQYF,TGTGCCAGCAGGAGGACAGACAACTACGAGCAGTACTTC
TRBV5-6,TRBD1,TRBJ2-1,-,CASSPLDRPAYNEQFF,TGTGCCAGCAGCCCCCTGGACAGGCCGGCCTACAATGAGCAGTTCTTC
TRBV7-8,TRBD1,TRBJ1-1,-,CASSLVTGDTEAFF,TGTGCCAGCAGCTTAGTTACAGGGGACACTGAAGCTTTCTTT
TRBV28,TRBD1,TRBJ1-1,-,CASSLVQGASMNTEAFF,TGTGCCAGCAGTTTAGTGCAGGGGGCATCGATGAACACTGAAGCTTTCTTT
TRBV20-1,-,TRBJ2-7,-,CSAPRGYEQYF,TGCAGTGCCCCCCGGGGGTACGAGCAGTACTTC
TRBV30,TRBD1,TRBJ1-2,few,CAFTRDRFYGYTF,TGTGCCTTCACCCGGGACAGATTTTATGGCTACACCTTC
TRBV19,TRBD1,TRBJ1-5,-,CASSMTGDRQPQHF,TGTGCCAGTAGTATGACAGGGGATAGGCAGCCCCAGCATTTT
TRBV5-1,-,TRBJ1-2,-,CASSQENYGYTF,TGCGCCAGCAGTCAAGAGAACTATGGCTACACCTTC
TRBV5-4,-,TRBJ2-5,-,CASGGARETQYF,TGTGCCAGCGGGGGGGCTCGAGAGACCCAGTACTTC
TRBV5-1,-,TRBJ1-2,-,CASSVTLDYGYTF,TGCGCCAGCAGTGTCACTCTCGACTATGGCTACACCTTC
TRBV7-9,-,TRBJ1-5,-,CASSSQGDQPQHF,TGTGCCAGCAGCTCGCAGGGCGATCAGCCCCAGCATTTT
TRBV20-1,-,TRBJ1-2,-,CSASRTIARYGYTF,TGCAGTGCTAGTCGGACAATCGCCCGCTATGGCTACACCTTC
TRBV2,TRBD1,TRBJ1-5,-,CASQGANWQQPQHF,TGTGCCAGCCAGGGGGCTAATTGGCAACAGCCCCAGCATTTT
TRBV2,TRBD1,TRBJ1-2,-,CATLDRAPYGYTF,TGTGCCACCTTGGACAGGGCCCCCTATGGCTACACCTTC
TRBV10-3,-,TRBJ1-2,-,CAIASAYGYTF,TGTGCCATCGCCAGCGCCTATGGCTACACCTTC
TRBV5-1,TRBD1,TRBJ2-3,-,CASSRTGEGSDTQYF,TGCGCCAGCAGCCGGACAGGGGAGGGATCAGATACGCAGTATTTT
TRBV5-5,TRBD2,TRBJ2-1,-,CASSQTSGARREQFF,TGTGCCAGCAGTCAGACTAGCGGGGCCCGTCGGGAGCAGTTCTTC
TRBV5-4,-,TRBJ1-2,-,CASSLDRIYGYTF,TGTGCCAGCAGCTTGGACAGGATATATGGCTACACCTTC
TRBV5-1,-,TRBJ2-1,-,CASSLEGQGYVEQFF,TGCGCCAGCAGCTTGGAGGGGCAGGGATACGTTGAGCAGTTCTTC
TRBV29-1,-,TRBJ1-2,-,CSVEVDSFYGYTF,TGCAGCGTTGAGGTTGACAGTTTCTATGGCTACACCTTC
TRBV7-9,TRBD2,TRBJ2-5,-,CASSGGLAADSQETQYF,TGTGCCAGCAGCGGGGGACTAGCGGCGGACTCACAAGAGACCCAGTACTTC
TRBV19,-,TRBJ1-2,-,CASTIWGGSYGYTF,TGTGCCAGTACCATCTGGGGAGGGAGTTACGGCTACACCTTC
TRBV24-1,-,TRBJ1-4,-,CATGGGDEKLFF,TGTGCCACCGGTGGGGGGGATGAAAAACTGTTTTTT